The entry below gives a single T cell receptor (beta chain) sequence along with its context. Its antigen remains unidentified. The sample is drawn from a study of OX40 agonist ivuxolimab in advanced cancers. Study information: Ivuxolimab, an antibody that agonizes OX40 (CD134), was administered to the patients.

Trimming stripped 3 bases from V and 3 bases from J, with 9 bases between. The CDR3 totals 13 residues. CDR1 and CDR2 (germline): SGHRS, YFSETQ. Repertoires were generated with immunoSEQ multiplex PCR, while TCRdb's copy carries only in-frame clones and drops some. The data show roughly 35,000 clones, approximately 80% seen once. General study results and limits: There were also nonresponders showing low normalized T-cell clonal expansion. The study found that CD8+ T cells averaged more expanded clones than CD4+.

This sequence originates from an adult with an advanced solid tumor such as melanoma, head and neck, liver or kidney cancer. The source was CD4+ or CD8+ T cells sorted from blood, collected in a trial of the OX40 agonist ivuxolimab. This chain links TRBV5-1 with TRBJ1-1; possible D gene TRBD1, 6 bases. CDR3 residues: CASSSGTYTEAFF. Here the CDR3 DNA reads TGCGCCAGCAGCTCCGGGACATACACTGAAGCTTTCTTT.